These T cell receptor beta chains were read from a single sample in a study of blood T cells in healthy people across ages. TCRdb analysed the 5' RACE reads with MiXCR anew, one entry per CDR3 protein. Of about 1.7 million distinct CDR3 sequences in the sample, 25% to 30% are singletons; the top ten hold roughly 8.2%. Sequencing used blood. These receptors originate from a woman aged 25-40 years in good health. The CDR3 runs from the conserved cysteine through the conserved F or W.

TRBV3-1	TRBJ1-6	CVSSQTGSLGSPLHF
TRBV6-1	TRBJ1-5	CASRAGNRPQHF
TRBV30	TRBJ1-1	CAWRDGFNTEAFF
TRBV12-3/TRBV12-4	TRBJ2-7	CASSSDREAYNEQYF
TRBV30	TRBJ2-1	CACSGVQSYNEQFF
TRBV2	TRBJ2-5	CAGRVGTAQETQYF
TRBV9	TRBJ2-1	CASSVDGGNNEQFF
TRBV7-2	TRBJ2-5	CASSPRTGGKETQYF
TRBV4-1	TRBJ2-3	CASSPPGQGGGTDTQYF
TRBV20-1	.	CSARDPQTRDNEQYF
TRBV5-1	TRBJ2-7	CASRPLILGKSSYEQYF
TRBV4-1	TRBJ1-3	CASSLPPGGNTIYF
TRBV4-1	TRBJ2-3	CASSRASGGGADTQYF
TRBV7-8	TRBJ2-4	CVSSSGTGLGNIQYF
TRBV7-2	TRBJ2-3	CASSEQAGGPDTQYF
TRBV7-2	TRBJ2-7	CASSRKWTGGPGSYEQYF
TRBV7-2	TRBJ2-3	CAGSLGAGGVDTQYF
TRBV4-1	TRBJ2-3	CASSKTLGGGPSTDTQYF
TRBV29-1	TRBJ2-3	CSVDSEAPGWPDTQYF
TRBV7-2	TRBJ2-1	CASSRSGGLTYNEQFF
TRBV20-1	TRBJ2-7	CSARDHEGGGPQETHYF
TRBV20-1	TRBJ1-4	CSARVPGTGSEKLFF
TRBV6-2/TRBV6-3	TRBJ2-4	CASRPRPGLAGGIRQYF
TRBV12-3/TRBV12-4	TRBJ1-1	CASSKQGTTEAFF
TRBV5-6	TRBJ1-5	CASSLWDGNSNQPQHF
TRBV6-5	TRBJ2-1	CASSYSEGLSYEQFF
TRBV7-2	TRBJ2-7	CASSGGLVYEQYF
TRBV28	TRBJ2-3	CASSFAGSSDTQYF
TRBV12-3/TRBV12-4	TRBJ2-7	CASSPGVWDSNYEQYF
TRBV12-3/TRBV12-4	TRBJ1-2	CAGWTEGYGYTF
TRBV6-6	TRBJ2-6	CASTSSSGTAGANVLTF
TRBV5-4	TRBJ2-1	CASSGDGLFSCNEQFF
TRBV6-5	TRBJ1-4	CASKREATNEKLFF
TRBV7-9	.	CASSPSTNSLPLEQYF
TRBV10-2	TRBJ1-6	CASSVSGTGGSPLHF
TRBV6-5	TRBJ2-2	CASSYGDSEDTGELFF
TRBV4-3	TRBJ1-2	CASSSTGGAGGGYTF
TRBV3-1	TRBJ2-5	CASSFSTATQYF
TRBV19	TRBJ2-3	CASSIDRSTGTQYF
TRBV9	TRBJ2-7	CASSLGGGDLGRDYEQYF